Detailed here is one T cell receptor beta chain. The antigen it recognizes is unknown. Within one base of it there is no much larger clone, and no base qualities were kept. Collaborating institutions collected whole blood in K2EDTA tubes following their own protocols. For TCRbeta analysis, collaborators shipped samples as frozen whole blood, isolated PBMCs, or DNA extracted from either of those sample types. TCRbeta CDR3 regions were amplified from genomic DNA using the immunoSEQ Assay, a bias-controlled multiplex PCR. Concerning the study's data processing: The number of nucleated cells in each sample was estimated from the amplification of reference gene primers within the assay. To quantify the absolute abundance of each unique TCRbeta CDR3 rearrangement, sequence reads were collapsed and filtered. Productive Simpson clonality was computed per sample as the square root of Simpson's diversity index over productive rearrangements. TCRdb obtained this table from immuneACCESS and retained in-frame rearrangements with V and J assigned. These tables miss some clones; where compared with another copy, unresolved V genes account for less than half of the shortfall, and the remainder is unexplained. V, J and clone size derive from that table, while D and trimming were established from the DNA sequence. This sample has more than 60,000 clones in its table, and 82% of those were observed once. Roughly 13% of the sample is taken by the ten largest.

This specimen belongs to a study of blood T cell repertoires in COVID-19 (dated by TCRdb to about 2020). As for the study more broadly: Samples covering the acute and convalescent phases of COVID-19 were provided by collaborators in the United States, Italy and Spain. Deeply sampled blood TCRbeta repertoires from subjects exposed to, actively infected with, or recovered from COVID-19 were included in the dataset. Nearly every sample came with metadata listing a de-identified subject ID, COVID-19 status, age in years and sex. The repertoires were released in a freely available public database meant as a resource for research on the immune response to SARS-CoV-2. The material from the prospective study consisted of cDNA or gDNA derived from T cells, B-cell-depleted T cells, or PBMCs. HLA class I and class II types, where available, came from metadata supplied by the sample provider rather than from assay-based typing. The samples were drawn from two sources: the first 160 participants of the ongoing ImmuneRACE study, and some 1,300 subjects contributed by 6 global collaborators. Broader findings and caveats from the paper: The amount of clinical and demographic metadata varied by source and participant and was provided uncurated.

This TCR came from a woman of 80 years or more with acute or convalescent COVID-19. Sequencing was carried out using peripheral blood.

The nucleotides read TGTGCCAGCAGTCGACAGGGGATGCTTGGCTACACCTTC. Protein translation: CASSRQGMLGYTF. The V and J genes are TRBV6-5 and TRBJ1-2; 8 central nucleotides agree with TRBD1. From V the trimming removes 5 bases and from J it removes 7 bases, while the gene matches leave 6 bases of the junction unaccounted for. Measured from the cysteine to the phenylalanine, the CDR3 is 13 residues long. This entry keeps only the CDR3 DNA: 39 bases, framed from base 1. In the germline V gene, CDR1 corresponds to MNHEY and CDR2 to SVGAGI.